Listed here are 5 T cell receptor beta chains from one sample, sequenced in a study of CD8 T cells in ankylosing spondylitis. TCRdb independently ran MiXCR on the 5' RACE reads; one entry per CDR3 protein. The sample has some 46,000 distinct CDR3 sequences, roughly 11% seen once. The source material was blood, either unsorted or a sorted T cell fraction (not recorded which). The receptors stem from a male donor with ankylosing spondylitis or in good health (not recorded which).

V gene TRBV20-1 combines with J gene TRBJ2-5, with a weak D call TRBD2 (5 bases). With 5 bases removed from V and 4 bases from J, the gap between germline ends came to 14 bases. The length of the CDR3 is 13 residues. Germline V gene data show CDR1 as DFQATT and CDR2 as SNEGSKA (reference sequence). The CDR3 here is CSAQPRVRETQYF. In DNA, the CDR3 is TGCAGTGCTCAACCGAGGGTCCGAGAGACCCAGTACTTC.

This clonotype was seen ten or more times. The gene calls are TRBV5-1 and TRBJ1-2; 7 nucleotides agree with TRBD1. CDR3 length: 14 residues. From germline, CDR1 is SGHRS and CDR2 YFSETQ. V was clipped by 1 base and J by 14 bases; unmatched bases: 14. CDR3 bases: TGCGCCAGCAGCTTGACGGGGGACCGGGACAGCAGGACCTTC. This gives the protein CASSLTGDRDSRTF.

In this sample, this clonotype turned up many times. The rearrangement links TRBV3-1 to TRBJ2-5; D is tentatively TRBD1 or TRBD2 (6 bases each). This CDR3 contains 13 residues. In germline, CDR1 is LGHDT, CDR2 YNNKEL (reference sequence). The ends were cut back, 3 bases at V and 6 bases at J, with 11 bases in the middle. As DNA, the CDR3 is TGTGCCAGCAGCCACGAAGGGGGGAAGACCCAGTACTTC. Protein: CASSHEGGKTQYF.

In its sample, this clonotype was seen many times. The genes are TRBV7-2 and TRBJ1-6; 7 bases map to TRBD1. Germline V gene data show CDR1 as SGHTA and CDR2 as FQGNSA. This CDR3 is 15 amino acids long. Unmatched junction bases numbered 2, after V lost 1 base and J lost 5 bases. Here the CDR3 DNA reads TGTGCCAGCAGCTTAGGAGACAGGGATAATTCACCCCTCCACTTT. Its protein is CASSLGDRDNSPLHF.

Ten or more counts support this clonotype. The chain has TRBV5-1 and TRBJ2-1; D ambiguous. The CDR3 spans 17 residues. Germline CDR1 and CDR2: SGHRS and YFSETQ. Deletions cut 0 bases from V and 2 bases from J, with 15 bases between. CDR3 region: CASSLGWSIPPYNEQFF. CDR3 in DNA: TGCGCCAGCAGCTTGGGTTGGTCGATTCCCCCCTACAATGAGCAGTTCTTC.